The 27 T cell receptor beta chains below were found in one sample sequenced in a study of shared clonotypes between healthy human individuals (dated by TCRdb to 2020 to 2021). CD8 naive samples were obtained by positive selection for CCR7 among CD45RO-negative cells, yielding a CD45RA+CCR7+ population from which TemRA cells were excluded. The library was made by the immunoSEQ multiplex PCR assay. This immuneACCESS table, as held by TCRdb, lists in-frame sequences with V and J called but not all clones. Of the missing ones, under half trace to an unresolved V gene in checked studies; the others have no known cause. A total of some 2,100,000 clones appear in this sample, roughly 91% of them only once. The ten largest account for under 2% of the sample. Sequencing input: naive CD8+ T cells from PBMCs. The cell subset or site tag for this specimen amounts to: CD45RA+CCR7+. The source of these receptors is a young man in good health. Some clones in this sample may be carry-over from other donors' samples.

This chain links TRBV5-4 with TRBJ1-2, with D perhaps TRBD1 (5 bases). Trimming pared 5 bases from V and 8 bases from J, leaving 19 bases between. The CDR3 totals 14 residues. The germline V gene has CDR1 SGHNT and CDR2 YYREEE (reference sequence). CDR3 loop: CASRIMAGGSGYTF. CDR3 sequence (DNA): TGTGCCAGCAGGATTATGGCGGGGGGATCCGGCTACACCTTC.

The CDR3 region is CASSFSTASTDTQYF. The CDR3 nucleotides are TGTGCCAGCAGTTTCTCAACGGCTAGCACAGATACGCAGTATTTT. The chain links TRBV27 to TRBJ2-3, with no clear D. This CDR3 spans 15 amino acids. Germline V gene sequence: CDR1 MNHEY, CDR2 SMNVEV (reference sequence). The V and J ends lost 3 bases and 0 bases respectively, with 10 bases between them.

V gene TRBV7-8 combines with J gene TRBJ2-3, with D unresolved. The CDR3 totals 15 residues. Trimming removed 1 base at V and 1 base at J, with 9 bases between. Germline values: CDR1 SGHVS, CDR2 FQNEAQ. The CDR3 sequence: CASSLVLLGTDTQYF. DNA of the CDR3: TGTGCCAGCAGCTTAGTTTTGTTGGGCACAGATACGCAGTATTTT.

The rearrangement uses TRBV6-5 and TRBJ1-1, with D perhaps TRBD1 (6 bases). V gave up 0 bases and J gave up 5 bases, with 16 bases separating them. Germline CDR1 reads MNHEY; CDR2 reads SVGAGI. The CDR3 runs to 16 residues. The CDR3 DNA is TGTGCCAGCAGTTACTCCTCTACCACAGGGAGGACTGAAGCTTTCTTT. Amino acids: CASSYSSTTGRTEAFF.

The chain couples TRBV6-5 to TRBJ1-1; maybe TRBD1 (6 bases). This CDR3 has 15 residues. Per the germline V gene, CDR1 is MNHEY and CDR2 is SVGAGI. V was shortened by 2 bases and J by 5 bases, with 15 bases between the two germline ends. In nucleotides, the CDR3 is TGTGCCAGCAGTTACCGGGGGGGGCTAGGAACTGAAGCTTTCTTT. This translates into CASSYRGGLGTEAFF.

This rearrangement joins TRBV6-1 to TRBJ2-5; 12 bases line up with TRBD2. This CDR3 spans 17 amino acids. V lost 4 bases, J lost 5 bases, and 11 bases stayed unmatched. Germline values: CDR1 MNHNS, CDR2 SASEGT. The chain's CDR3 is CASSASGRETPSETQYF. In DNA, the CDR3 is TGTGCCAGCAGTGCTAGCGGGAGGGAAACCCCTTCGGAGACCCAGTACTTC.

The rearrangement joins TRBV7-9 to TRBJ1-1; D is undetermined. The CDR3 extends over 11 amino acids. Germline V gene data show CDR1 as SEHNR and CDR2 as FQNEAQ (reference sequence). V shed 7 bases and J shed 8 bases, with 11 bases lying between them. CDR3 DNA sequence: TGTGCCAGCACTCCAAGGGCCGAAGCTTTCTTT. Its translation is CASTPRAEAFF.

The chain carries TRBV7-3 and TRBJ2-1; the match to TRBD2 covers 9 bases. This CDR3 has 17 residues. Germline CDR1 SGHTA, CDR2 FQGTGA. V lost 5 bases to trimming and J lost 7 bases; unmatched junction nucleotides: 15. The CDR3: CASSHDARREGVNEQFF. CDR3 DNA sequence: TGTGCCAGCAGCCACGACGCCCGGCGGGAGGGAGTGAATGAGCAGTTCTTC.

The chain employs TRBV7-2 and TRBJ2-7, with 7 bases fitting TRBD2. V lost 5 bases and J lost 4; bases outside the gene matches: 5. This CDR3 is built from 13 residues. In germline, CDR1 is SGHTA, CDR2 FQGNSA. The CDR3 DNA is TGTGCCAGCAGCCGGAGGGGACTATACGAGCAGTACTTC. The encoded protein is CASSRRGLYEQYF.

This chain's CDR3 is CASSVEGRTRTTEAFF. The CDR3 nucleotides read TGTGCCAGCAGCGTAGAGGGGCGAACTCGTACCACTGAAGCTTTCTTT. The chain is built from TRBV9 and TRBJ1-1; TRBD1 might be the D (5 bases). CDR1 SGDLS and CDR2 YYNGEE come from the germline V gene. V was shortened by 0 bases and J by 4 bases, with 16 bases between the two germline ends. CDR3 size: 16 residues.

V usage is TRBV4-2 and J usage is TRBJ2-3, with TRBD2 matching 10 bases. The CDR3 runs 17 residues. V gave up 0 bases and J gave up 4 bases; unmatched junction bases: 7. The germline CDR1 and CDR2 sequences are LGHNA and YNFKEQ. The CDR3: CASSQDRLAGEADTQYF. CDR3 bases: TGTGCCAGCAGCCAAGACAGGCTAGCGGGAGAGGCAGATACGCAGTATTTT.

The V gene is TRBV11-2, the J gene TRBJ2-1; D uncertain. The V and J ends lost 0 bases and 3 bases respectively, with 12 bases between them. The CDR3 covers 16 residues. Germline V gene lookup returns CDR1 SGHAT and CDR2 FQNNGV. CDR3 bases: TGTGCCAGCAGCTTAGATCTGAACAGCCTCTACAATGAGCAGTTCTTC. It translates to CASSLDLNSLYNEQFF.

The chain combines TRBV30 with TRBJ2-7; D remains ambiguous. Trimming took 2 bases from V and 3 from J, leaving 11 bases between them. Germline values: CDR1 GTSNPN, CDR2 SVGIG (reference sequence). The CDR3 covers 13 residues. The CDR3 DNA reads as TGTGCCTGGAGTAGGAACGCTAACTACGAGCAGTACTTC. Its protein is CAWSRNANYEQYF.

The J gene is TRBJ2-7, the V gene TRBV6-1; no reliable D call. The CDR3 consists of 13 residues. Looked up from germline, CDR1 is MNHNS and CDR2 is SASEGT. Trimming pared 4 bases from V and 1 base from J, leaving 8 bases between. CDR3 bases: TGTGCCAGCAGTGCACCCGGTTCCTACGAGCAGTACTTC. This translates into CASSAPGSYEQYF.

The chain recombines TRBV19 with TRBJ2-1; the match to TRBD2 covers 8 bases. The CDR3 extends over 16 amino acids. The junction had 9 bases not matched to a gene; V was cut back by 2 bases and J by 6 bases. CDR1 LNHDA and CDR2 SQIVND come from the germline V gene (reference sequence). Here the CDR3 reads CASSITYSRGGNEQFF. The CDR3, as DNA: TGTGCCAGTAGTATAACATACAGTCGGGGGGGCAATGAGCAGTTCTTC.

DNA of the CDR3: TGTGCCAGCAGTGTAGATCTAAACCTCCTCACAGATACGCAGTATTTT. Translated: CASSVDLNLLTDTQYF. The rearrangement joins TRBV6-1 to TRBJ2-3; no clear D gene. Germline V gene lookup returns CDR1 MNHNS and CDR2 SASEGT. This CDR3 has 16 residues. Trimming removed 4 bases from V and 2 bases from J, with 16 bases in between.

J is TRBJ2-6 and V is TRBV5-1; D might be TRBD1 (6 bases). This CDR3 has 16 amino acids. V lost 0 bases and J 0 bases, leaving 7 bases between the germline ends. Germline-derived CDR1 and CDR2 are SGHRS and YFSETQ. The CDR3 sequence is CASSLDRASGANVLTF. In DNA form, the CDR3 reads TGCGCCAGCAGCTTGGACAGGGCCTCTGGGGCCAACGTCCTGACTTTC.

V usage is TRBV28 and J usage is TRBJ1-4; D is perhaps TRBD1 (5 bases). This CDR3 has 14 residues. V lost 7 bases, J lost 12 bases, and 21 bases lay in between. Germline CDR1 reads MDHEN; CDR2 reads SYDVKM. DNA for the CDR3: TGTGCCAGCAATCGGGACGGCCCGGTGGAGGAACTGTTTTTT. It encodes CASNRDGPVEELFF.

The chain links TRBV2 to TRBJ2-3; D not certain. Germline V gene sequence: CDR1 SNHLY, CDR2 FYNNEI. Trimming left V 5 bases short and J 5 bases short, with 11 bases between. The CDR3 covers 13 residues. CDR3 DNA sequence: TGTGCCAGCAGTCAAACAGTCGGAGATACGCAGTATTTT. The encoded protein is CASSQTVGDTQYF.

The J gene is TRBJ1-1, the V gene TRBV5-1, with TRBD1 identical over 7 bases. The CDR3 has 17 amino acids. CDR1 SGHRS and CDR2 YFSETQ come from the germline V gene. J was trimmed by 4 bases and V by 4 bases; bases with no gene match: 16. The CDR3: CASSHNNRGGAGTEAFF. Written as DNA, the CDR3 is TGCGCCAGCAGCCATAACAACAGAGGGGGCGCGGGCACTGAAGCTTTCTTT. The full variable domain, rest sourced from reference TRBV5-1 and TRBJ1-1, is KAGVTQTPRYLIKTRGQQVTLSCSPISGHRSVSWYQQTPGQGLQFLFEYFSETQRNKGNFPGRFSGRQFSNSRSEMNVSTLELGDSALYLCASSHNNRGGAGTEAFFGQGTRLTVV.

For this clone: Within the sample, other DNA sequences also encode this same CDR3. This rearrangement joins TRBV28 to TRBJ1-5; D is uncertain. The germline V and J ends were trimmed by 3 bases and 3 bases, with 6 bases remaining between them. The CDR3 sequence is 13 residues long. Germline lookup yields CDR1 MDHEN and CDR2 SYDVKM. The CDR3 DNA sequence: TGTGCCAGCAGTTTGTTAGTCAATCAGCCCCAGCATTTT. Protein: CASSLLVNQPQHF.

The chain links TRBV9 to TRBJ2-7, with D unclear. V was pared by 0 bases and J by 3 bases, with 10 bases between. Per the germline V gene, CDR1 is SGDLS and CDR2 is YYNGEE. This CDR3 region has 14 residues. CDR3 bases: TGTGCCAGCAGCGTAGGTACTTTTGACTACGAGCAGTACTTC. It translates to CASSVGTFDYEQYF.

The chain joins TRBV29-1 to TRBJ1-2, with 7 positions matching TRBD1. CDR3 length: 15 amino acids. Germline V CDR1 and CDR2: SQVTM, ANQGSEA. J lost 6 bases, V lost 4 bases, and 14 bases had no gene match. Here the CDR3 reads CSVVDPGGMDHGYTF. CDR3 bases: TGCAGCGTTGTAGATCCAGGGGGTATGGATCATGGCTACACCTTC.

This clone was recorded once. The chain carries TRBV10-2 and TRBJ2-1; D is undetermined. The germline V gene has CDR1 WSHSY and CDR2 SAAADI. Trimming took off 2 bases at V and 8 bases at J, with 22 bases between the two ends. The CDR3 length is 17 residues. CDR3 nucleotide sequence: TGCGCCAGCAGTGAGAGGGCTAGTAAGTCAAATCACGATGAGCAGTTCTTC. Translating it yields CASSERASKSNHDEQFF.

The chain joins TRBV9 to TRBJ1-2; unclear D gene. This CDR3 region has 14 residues. The V and J ends lost 0 bases and 8 bases respectively, with 14 bases between them. Per germline, CDR1 SGDLS and CDR2 YYNGEE. In nucleotides, the CDR3 is TGTGCCAGCAGCGTAGGATACAGCCCCCGGGGCTACACCTTC. Translation gives CASSVGYSPRGYTF. The full variable domain, in which reference TRBV9 and TRBJ1-2 provide the parts outside the CDR3, is DSGVTQTPKHLITATGQRVTLRCSPRSGDLSVYWYQQSLDQGLQFLIQYYNGEERAKGNILERFSAQQFPDLHSELNLSSLELGDSALYFCASSVGYSPRGYTFGSGTRLTVV.

The V gene is TRBV28, the J gene TRBJ1-2; 9 nucleotides agree with TRBD1. The ends lost 2 bases at V and 3 bases at J; junction bases unmatched: 7. The germline V gene encodes CDR1 MDHEN and CDR2 SYDVKM. There are 16 residues in the CDR3. The CDR3 spells CASSLEETGGDYGYTF. CDR3 bases: TGTGCCAGCAGTTTAGAGGAGACAGGGGGTGACTATGGCTACACCTTC.

V and J are TRBV7-8 and TRBJ1-3; the D gene is possibly TRBD1 (6 bases). The length of the CDR3 is 18 residues. CDR1 is SGHVS and CDR2 is FQNEAQ in the germline V gene. Trimming removed 1 base from V and 4 bases from J, with 20 bases in between. CDR3 in amino acids: CASSLEGGLPGSGNTIYF. Here the CDR3 DNA reads TGTGCCAGCAGCTTAGAGGGGGGGCTCCCGGGGTCGGGAAACACCATATATTTT.